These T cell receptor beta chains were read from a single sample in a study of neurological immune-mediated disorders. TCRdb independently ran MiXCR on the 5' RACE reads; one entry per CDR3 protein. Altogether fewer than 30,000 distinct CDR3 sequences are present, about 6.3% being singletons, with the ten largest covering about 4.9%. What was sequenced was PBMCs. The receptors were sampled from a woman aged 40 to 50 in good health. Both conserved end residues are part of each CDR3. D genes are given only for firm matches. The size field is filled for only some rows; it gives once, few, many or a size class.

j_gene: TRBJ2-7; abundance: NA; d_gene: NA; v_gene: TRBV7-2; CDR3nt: TGTGCCAGCAGCCGTCTTGGACAGTCCTACGAGCAGTACTTC; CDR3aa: CASSRLGQSYEQYF
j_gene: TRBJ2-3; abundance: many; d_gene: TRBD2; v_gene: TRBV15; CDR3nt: TGTGCCACCAGCAGAGGAACCCCGGGACTAGCGGGGAAGTTCACAGATACGCAGTATTTT; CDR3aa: CATSRGTPGLAGKFTDTQYF
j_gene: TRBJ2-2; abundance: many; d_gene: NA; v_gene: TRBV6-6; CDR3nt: TGTGCCAGCGGGCAGGGCGAAACCGGGGAGCTGTTTTTT; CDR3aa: CASGQGETGELFF
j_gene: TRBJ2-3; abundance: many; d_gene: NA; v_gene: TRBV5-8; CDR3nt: TGTGCCAGCAGCTTGGACGGGCCGAGCACAGATACGCAGTATTTT; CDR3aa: CASSLDGPSTDTQYF
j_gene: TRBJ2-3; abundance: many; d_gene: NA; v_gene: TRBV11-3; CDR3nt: TGTGCCAGCAGCTTAGATCTTGAAGATACGCAGTATTTT; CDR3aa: CASSLDLEDTQYF
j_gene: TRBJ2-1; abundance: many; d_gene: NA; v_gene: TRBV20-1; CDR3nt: TGCAGTGCTAGAGATCGACCAAGGACCTACAATGAGCAGTTCTTC; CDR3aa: CSARDRPRTYNEQFF
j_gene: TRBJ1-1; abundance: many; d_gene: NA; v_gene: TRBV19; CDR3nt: TGTGCCAGTACGGAGAGGAGCACTGAAGCTTTCTTT; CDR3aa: CASTERSTEAFF
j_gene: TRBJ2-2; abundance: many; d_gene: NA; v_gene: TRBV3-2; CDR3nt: TGTGCAGTCTACAGGGCGAACACCGGGGAGCTGTTTTTT; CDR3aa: CAVYRANTGELFF
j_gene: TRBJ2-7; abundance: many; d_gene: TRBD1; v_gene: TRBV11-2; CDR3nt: TGTGCCAGCAGCTATATCAGGACAGGGAAACACGAGCAGTACTTC; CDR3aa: CASSYIRTGKHEQYF
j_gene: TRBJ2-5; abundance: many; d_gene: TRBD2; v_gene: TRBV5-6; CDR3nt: TGTGCCAGCAGCTACGGGTCTAGCGGGGGATATGTGGAGACCCAGTACTTC; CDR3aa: CASSYGSSGGYVETQYF
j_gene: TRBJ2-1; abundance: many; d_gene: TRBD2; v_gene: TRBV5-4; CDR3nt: TGTGCCAGCAGCTTCTCGCGGGAGTTGTCCTACAATGAGCAGTTCTTC; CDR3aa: CASSFSRELSYNEQFF
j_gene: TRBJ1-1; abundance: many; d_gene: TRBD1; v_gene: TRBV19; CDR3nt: TGTGCCAGTAGTAGCAGGGGGCGGGCCACTGAAGCTTTCTTT; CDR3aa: CASSSRGRATEAFF
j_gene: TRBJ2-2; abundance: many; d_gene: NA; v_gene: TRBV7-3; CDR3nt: TGTGCCAGCAGCTTAGAGTTGGGGGTCACCGGGGAGCTGTTTTTT; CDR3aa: CASSLELGVTGELFF
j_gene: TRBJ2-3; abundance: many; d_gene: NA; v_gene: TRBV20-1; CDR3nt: TGCAGGGGGGTTAGCACAGATACGCAGTATTTT; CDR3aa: CRGVSTDTQYF
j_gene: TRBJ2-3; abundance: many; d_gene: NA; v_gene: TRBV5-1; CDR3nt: TGCGCCAGCAGCGGGGACCTTACAGATACGCAGTATTTT; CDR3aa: CASSGDLTDTQYF
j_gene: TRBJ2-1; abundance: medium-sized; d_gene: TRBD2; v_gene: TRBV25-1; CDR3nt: TGTGCCAGCAGTGTTCTAGCGGGAGGGCCCCACAATGAGCAGTTCTTC; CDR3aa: CASSVLAGGPHNEQFF
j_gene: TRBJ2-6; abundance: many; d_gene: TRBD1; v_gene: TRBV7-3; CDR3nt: TGTGCCAGCAGCCTCACCACAGGGGGCGCCTCTGGGGCCAACGTCCTGACTTTC; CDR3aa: CASSLTTGGASGANVLTF
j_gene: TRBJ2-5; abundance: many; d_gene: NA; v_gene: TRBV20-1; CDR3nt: TGCAGTGCTAGAGATTGGGGGTCGGGGGAGACCCAGTACTTC; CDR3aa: CSARDWGSGETQYF
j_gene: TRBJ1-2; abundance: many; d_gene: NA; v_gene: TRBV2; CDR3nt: TGTGCCAGCAGTGTCGACAGTCGCTATGGCTACACCTTC; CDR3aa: CASSVDSRYGYTF
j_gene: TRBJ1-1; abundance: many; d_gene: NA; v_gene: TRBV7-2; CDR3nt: TGTGCCAGCAGCTTAGGGGAAGGGTCATATGAAGCTTTCTTT; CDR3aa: CASSLGEGSYEAFF
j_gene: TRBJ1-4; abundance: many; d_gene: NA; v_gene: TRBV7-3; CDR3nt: TGTGCCAGCAGCTTAATGGCGGTGACTAATGAAAAACTGTTTTTT; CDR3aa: CASSLMAVTNEKLFF
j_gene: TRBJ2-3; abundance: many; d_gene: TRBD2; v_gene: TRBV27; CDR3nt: TGTGCCAGCAGTCCCCACAGCGGGAAGACAGATACGCAGTATTTT; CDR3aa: CASSPHSGKTDTQYF
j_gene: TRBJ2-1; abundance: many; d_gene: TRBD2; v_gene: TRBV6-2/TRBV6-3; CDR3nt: TGCCCCAGCAGTTTTAGCGGGAGGGGTGATGAGCAGTTCTTC; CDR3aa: CPSSFSGRGDEQFF
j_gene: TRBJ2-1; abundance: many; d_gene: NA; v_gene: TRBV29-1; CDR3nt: TGCAGCGCCGTGGAGGACTCCTACAATGAGCAGTTCTTC; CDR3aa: CSAVEDSYNEQFF
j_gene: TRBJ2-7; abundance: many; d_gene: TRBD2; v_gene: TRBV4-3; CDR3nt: TGCGCCAGCAGCCAAGATGGGGCGGGAGAGAAGGGGGAGCAGTACTTC; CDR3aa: CASSQDGAGEKGEQYF
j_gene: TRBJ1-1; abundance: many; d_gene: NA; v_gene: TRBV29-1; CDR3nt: TGCAGCGTTGAAGGACGGCTGGGAAGGAACACTGAAGCTTTCTTT; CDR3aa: CSVEGRLGRNTEAFF
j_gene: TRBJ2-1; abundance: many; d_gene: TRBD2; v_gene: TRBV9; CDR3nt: TGTGCTACCGAGCGGGAGAACGAGCAGTTCTTC; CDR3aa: CATERENEQFF
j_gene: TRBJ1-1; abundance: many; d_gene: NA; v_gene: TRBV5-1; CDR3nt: TGCGCCAGCAGCTGGACCAGGGGCGGGGACACTGAAGCTTTCTTT; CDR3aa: CASSWTRGGDTEAFF
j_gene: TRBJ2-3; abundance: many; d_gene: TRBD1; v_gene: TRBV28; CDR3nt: TGTGCCAGCAGCAGAGGGGGACAGCGCACAGATACGCAGTATTTT; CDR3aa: CASSRGGQRTDTQYF
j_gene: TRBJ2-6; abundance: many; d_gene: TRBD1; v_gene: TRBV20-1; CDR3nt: TGCAGTGCCGAAGGGACAGGGACCGGGGCCAACGTCCTGACTTTC; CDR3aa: CSAEGTGTGANVLTF
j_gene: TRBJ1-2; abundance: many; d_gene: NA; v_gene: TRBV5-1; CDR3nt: TGCGCCAGCAGCCTTGGGCCCACAACTAACTATGGCTACACCTTC; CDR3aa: CASSLGPTTNYGYTF
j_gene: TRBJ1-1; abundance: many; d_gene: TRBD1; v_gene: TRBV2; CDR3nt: TGTGCCAGCAGGATTGACAGGGTAGCTTTCTTT; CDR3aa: CASRIDRVAFF
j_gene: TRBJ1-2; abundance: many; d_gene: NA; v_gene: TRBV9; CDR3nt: TGTGCCAGCAGCGTAGAAGGAGGAGGCTACACCTTC; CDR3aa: CASSVEGGGYTF
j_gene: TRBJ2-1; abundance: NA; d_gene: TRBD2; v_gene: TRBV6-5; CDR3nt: TGTGCCAGCAGATACCTCCTTGGCGGGAGGGGCAATGAGCAGTTCTTC; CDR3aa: CASRYLLGGRGNEQFF
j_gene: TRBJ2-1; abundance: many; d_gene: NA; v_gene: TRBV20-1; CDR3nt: TGCAGTGCTCTTCAGCTTACCTCCTACAATGAGCAGTTCTTC; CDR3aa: CSALQLTSYNEQFF
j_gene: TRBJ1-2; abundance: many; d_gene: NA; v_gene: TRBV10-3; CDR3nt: TGTGCCATCAGTGAGTCGATAAACACCTTTAACTATGGCTACACCTTC; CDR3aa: CAISESINTFNYGYTF
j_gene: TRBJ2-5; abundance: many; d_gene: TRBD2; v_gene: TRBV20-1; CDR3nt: TGCAGTGCTAGTTTGGTAGCGGGAGGGCAAGAGACCCAGTACTTC; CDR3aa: CSASLVAGGQETQYF
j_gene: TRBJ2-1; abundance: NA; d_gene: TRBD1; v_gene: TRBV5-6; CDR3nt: TGTGCCAGCAGCTTAACCGGGACAGGGAATGAGCAGTTCTTC; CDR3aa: CASSLTGTGNEQFF
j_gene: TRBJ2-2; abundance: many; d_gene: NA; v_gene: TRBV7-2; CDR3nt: TGTGCCAGCAGCCCGGACAGACTAGGGGAGCTGTTTTTT; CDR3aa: CASSPDRLGELFF
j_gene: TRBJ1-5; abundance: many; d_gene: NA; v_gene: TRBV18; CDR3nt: TGTGCCAGCTCAGGGGGGGGCAATCAGCCCCAGCATTTT; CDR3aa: CASSGGGNQPQHF
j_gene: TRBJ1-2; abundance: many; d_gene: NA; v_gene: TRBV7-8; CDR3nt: TGTGCCAGCAGCTTAGATCTAGCGGGTGGCTACACCTTC; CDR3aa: CASSLDLAGGYTF
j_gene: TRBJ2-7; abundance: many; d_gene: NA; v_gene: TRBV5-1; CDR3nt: TGCGCCAGCAGCTTGGGCCGGGACGAGCAGTACTTC; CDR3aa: CASSLGRDEQYF
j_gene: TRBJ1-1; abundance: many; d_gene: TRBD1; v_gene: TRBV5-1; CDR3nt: TGCGCCAGCAGCATTGACAGGGGGCCTGTCACTGAAGCTTTCTTT; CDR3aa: CASSIDRGPVTEAFF
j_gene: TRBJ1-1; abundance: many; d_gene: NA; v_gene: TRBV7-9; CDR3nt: TGTGCCAGCAGCTTAATTCGGGAGAACACTGAAGCTTTCTTT; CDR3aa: CASSLIRENTEAFF
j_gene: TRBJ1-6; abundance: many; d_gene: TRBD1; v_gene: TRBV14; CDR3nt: TGTGCCAGCAGCCGAGCGGGACAGGTTTTTTCGCCCCTCCACTTT; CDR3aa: CASSRAGQVFSPLHF
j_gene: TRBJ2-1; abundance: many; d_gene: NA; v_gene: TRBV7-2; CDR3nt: TGTGCCAGCAGCTCATTCAATGAGCAGTTCTTC; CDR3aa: CASSSFNEQFF
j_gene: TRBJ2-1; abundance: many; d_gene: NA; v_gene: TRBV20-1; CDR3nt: TGCAGTGCTAGAACGGCGGGACTCAATGAGCAGTTCTTC; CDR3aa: CSARTAGLNEQFF
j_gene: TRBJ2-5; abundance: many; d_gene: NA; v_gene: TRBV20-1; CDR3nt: TGCAGTGCTAGAGAAGGGACTCTGGGGGAGACCCAGTACTTC; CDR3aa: CSAREGTLGETQYF
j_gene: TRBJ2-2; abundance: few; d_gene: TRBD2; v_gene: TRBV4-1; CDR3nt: TGCGCCAGCAGCCGCCCCAGAGGACTAGCCGCTGGGGAGCTGTTTTTT; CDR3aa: CASSRPRGLAAGELFF
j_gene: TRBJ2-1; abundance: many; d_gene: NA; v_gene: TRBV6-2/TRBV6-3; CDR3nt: TGTGCCAGCAGTTACCCCTGGCCCCAGCGGGTTTCCTACAATGAGCAGTTCTTC; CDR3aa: CASSYPWPQRVSYNEQFF
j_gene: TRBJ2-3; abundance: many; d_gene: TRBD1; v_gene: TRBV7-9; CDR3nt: TGTGCCAGCAGCGTAGGACAGGGGAGCACAGATACGCAGTATTTT; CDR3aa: CASSVGQGSTDTQYF